The sequence of this TCR beta chain was determined in a study of post-analysis software for immune sequencing data. Study observations and caveats: Controls had lower frequencies than patients of about five TRBV segments, which included TRBV5-6, TRBV5-1 and TRBV20-1.

Carried by the TCR beta cDNA libraries were unique molecular identifiers. Input populations of 1 to 10 million T cells gave rise to approximately 500,000 cDNA molecules. TCRdb ran MiXCR on the PCR reads and lists one entry per CDR3 protein. Among hundreds of thousands of distinct CDR3 sequences listed, roughly three fifths were seen once. Points on this clonotype: The target antigen is unknown.

The V and J ends lost 1 base and 5 bases respectively, with 8 bases between them. Germline lookup yields CDR1 SGHVS and CDR2 FQNEAQ. The CDR3 contains 14 residues. Sequenced input: blood. This sequence joins TRBV7-8 and TRBJ2-2; no reliable D call. This clonotype was sampled from a girl aged 2 to 9 with multiple sclerosis. The CDR3 protein is CASSLVFITGELFF. CDR3 bases: TGTGCCAGCAGCTTAGTCTTCATAACCGGGGAGCTGTTTTTT.